The clone carrying this T cell receptor beta chain was recorded once. The data stem from a study of blood T cell repertoires in COVID-19. Study-level background: COVID-19 samples collected from the United States, Italy and Spain covered acute and convalescent phases. The cDNA or gDNA used as material had been derived from T cells, B-cell-depleted T cells, or PBMCs.

Deletions cut 2 bases from V and 6 bases from J, with 11 bases between. CDR3 length: 14 amino acids. The germline V gene has CDR1 MNHEY and CDR2 SMNVEV (reference sequence). Per the authors' pipeline: Counts of nucleated cells, estimated from reference gene primer amplification, were obtained. Repertoires were generated with immunoSEQ multiplex PCR, while TCRdb's copy carries only in-frame clones and drops some. V and J calls and clone size follow that table, whereas D and trimming were derived from the DNA. The sample contains hundreds of thousands of clones, roughly 80% of which appear only once. The specimen was peripheral blood. This sequence joins TRBV27 and TRBJ1-5, with D possibly TRBD1 on 5 matching bases. This TCR derives from a woman aged 80 or over with acute or convalescent COVID-19. The CDR3 here is CASSLSRAGQPQHF. CDR3 bases: TGTGCCAGCAGTTTAAGCAGGGCCGGTCAGCCCCAGCATTTT.